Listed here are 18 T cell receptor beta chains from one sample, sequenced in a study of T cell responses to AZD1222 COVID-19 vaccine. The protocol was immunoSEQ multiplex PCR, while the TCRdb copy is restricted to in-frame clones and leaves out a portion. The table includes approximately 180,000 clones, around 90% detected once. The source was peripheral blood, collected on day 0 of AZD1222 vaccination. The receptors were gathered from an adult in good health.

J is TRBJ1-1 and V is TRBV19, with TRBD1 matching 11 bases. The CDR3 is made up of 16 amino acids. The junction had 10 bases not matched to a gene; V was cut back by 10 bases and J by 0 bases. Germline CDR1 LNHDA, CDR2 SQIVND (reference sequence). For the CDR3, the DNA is TGTGCCACCCAGGCCCGGGACAGGGGGATGAACACTGAAGCTTTCTTT. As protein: CATQARDRGMNTEAFF. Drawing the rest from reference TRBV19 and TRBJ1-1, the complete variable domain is DGGITQSPKYLFRKEGQNVTLSCEQNLNHDAMYWYRQDPGQGLRLIYYSQIVNDFQKGDIAEGYSVSREKKESFPLTVTSAQKNPTAFYLCATQARDRGMNTEAFFGQGTRLTVV.

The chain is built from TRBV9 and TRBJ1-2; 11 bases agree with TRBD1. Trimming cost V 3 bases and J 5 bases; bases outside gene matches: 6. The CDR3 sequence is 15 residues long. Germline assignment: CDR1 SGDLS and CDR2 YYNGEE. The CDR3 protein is CASSERTGGGYGYTF. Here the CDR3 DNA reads TGTGCCAGCAGCGAGAGGACAGGGGGCGGGTATGGCTACACCTTC.

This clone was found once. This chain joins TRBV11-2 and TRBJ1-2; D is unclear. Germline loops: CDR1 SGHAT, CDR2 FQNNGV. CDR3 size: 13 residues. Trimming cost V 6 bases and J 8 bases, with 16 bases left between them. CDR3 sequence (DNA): TGTGCCAGCAGTCGGGATGGGATGTTGGGCTACACCTTC. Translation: CASSRDGMLGYTF.

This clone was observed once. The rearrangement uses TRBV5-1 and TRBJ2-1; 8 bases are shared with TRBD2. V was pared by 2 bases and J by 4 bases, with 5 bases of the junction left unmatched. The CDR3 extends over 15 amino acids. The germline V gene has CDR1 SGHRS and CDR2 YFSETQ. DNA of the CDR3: TGCGCCAGCAGCTTTGGCGGGGGGACTTACAATGAGCAGTTCTTC. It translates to CASSFGGGTYNEQFF.

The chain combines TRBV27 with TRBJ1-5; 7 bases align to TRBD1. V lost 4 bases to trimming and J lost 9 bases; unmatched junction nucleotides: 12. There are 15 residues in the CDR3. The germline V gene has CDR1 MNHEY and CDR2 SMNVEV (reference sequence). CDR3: CASSSGRGLGAPQHF. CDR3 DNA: TGTGCCAGCAGTTCCGGGAGGGGGCTAGGGGCGCCCCAGCATTTT.

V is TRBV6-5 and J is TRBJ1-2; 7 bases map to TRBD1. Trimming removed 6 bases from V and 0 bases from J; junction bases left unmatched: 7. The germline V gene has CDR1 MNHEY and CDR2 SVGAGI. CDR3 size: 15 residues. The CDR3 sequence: CASRDPGTANYGYTF. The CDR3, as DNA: TGTGCCAGCAGGGACCCGGGGACAGCTAACTATGGCTACACCTTC.

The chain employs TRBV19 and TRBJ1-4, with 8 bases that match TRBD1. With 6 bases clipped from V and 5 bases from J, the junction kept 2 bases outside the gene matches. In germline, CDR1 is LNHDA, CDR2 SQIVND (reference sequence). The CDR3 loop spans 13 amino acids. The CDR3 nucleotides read TGTGCCAGTAGCCGGGACAGGAATGAAAAACTGTTTTTT. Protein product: CASSRDRNEKLFF.

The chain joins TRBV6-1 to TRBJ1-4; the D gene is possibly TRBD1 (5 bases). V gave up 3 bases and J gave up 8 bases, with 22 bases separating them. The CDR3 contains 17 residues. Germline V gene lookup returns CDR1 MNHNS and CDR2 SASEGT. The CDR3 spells CASSDREPSSNGEKLFF. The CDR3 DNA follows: TGTGCCAGCAGTGACAGGGAACCCTCCTCCAATGGCGAAAAACTGTTTTTT.

The CDR3 coding sequence is TGTGCCAGCAGTTCAGAGGTGGGGGAAAAACTGTTTTTT. It specifies CASSSEVGEKLFF. The chain couples TRBV12-3 or TRBV12-4 to TRBJ1-4; no clear D. Trimming stripped 4 bases from V and 8 bases from J, with 11 bases between. This CDR3 has 13 residues.

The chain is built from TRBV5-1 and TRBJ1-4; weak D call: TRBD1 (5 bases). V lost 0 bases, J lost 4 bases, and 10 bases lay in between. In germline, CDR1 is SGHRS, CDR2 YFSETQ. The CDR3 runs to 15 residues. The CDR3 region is CASSLVGQINEKLFF. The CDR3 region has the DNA TGCGCCAGCAGCTTGGTGGGGCAGATTAATGAAAAACTGTTTTTT.

In nucleotides, the CDR3 is TGTGCCAGTAGTATTCGAGTCGGGGCGAACACCGGGGAGCTGTTTTTT. Amino acids: CASSIRVGANTGELFF. The chain carries TRBV19 and TRBJ2-2; maybe TRBD2 (5 bases). V lost 3 bases and J 0 bases, leaving 11 bases between the germline ends. The germline V gene has CDR1 LNHDA and CDR2 SQIVND (reference sequence). This CDR3 comprises 16 residues.

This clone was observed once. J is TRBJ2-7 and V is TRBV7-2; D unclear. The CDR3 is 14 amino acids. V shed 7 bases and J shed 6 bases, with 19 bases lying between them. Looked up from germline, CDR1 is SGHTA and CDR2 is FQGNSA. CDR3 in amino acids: CASIPSGQPSEQYF. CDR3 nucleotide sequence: TGTGCCAGCATCCCTTCGGGCCAGCCCAGCGAGCAGTACTTC.

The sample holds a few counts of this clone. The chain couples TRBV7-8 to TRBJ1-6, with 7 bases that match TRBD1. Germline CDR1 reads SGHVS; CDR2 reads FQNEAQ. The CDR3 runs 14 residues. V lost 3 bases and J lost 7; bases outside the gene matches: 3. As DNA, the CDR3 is TGTGCCAGCAGCTTGGGACAGCTGAATTCACCCCTCCACTTT. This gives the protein CASSLGQLNSPLHF.

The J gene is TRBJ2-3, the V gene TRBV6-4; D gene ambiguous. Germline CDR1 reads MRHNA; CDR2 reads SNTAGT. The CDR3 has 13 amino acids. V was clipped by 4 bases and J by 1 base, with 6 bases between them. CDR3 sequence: CASSGDGTDTQYF. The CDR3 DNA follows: TGTGCCAGCAGTGGAGACGGCACAGATACGCAGTATTTT.

The chain's CDR3 is CASSPGGGPIYF. The CDR3 DNA follows: TGTGCCAGCTCACCTGGAGGTGGCCCCATATATTTT. The chain uses TRBV18 and TRBJ1-3; D call uncertain. Trimming removed 3 bases at V and 11 bases at J, with 11 bases between. The length of the CDR3 is 12 residues. Germline CDR1 and CDR2: KGHSH and LQKENI.

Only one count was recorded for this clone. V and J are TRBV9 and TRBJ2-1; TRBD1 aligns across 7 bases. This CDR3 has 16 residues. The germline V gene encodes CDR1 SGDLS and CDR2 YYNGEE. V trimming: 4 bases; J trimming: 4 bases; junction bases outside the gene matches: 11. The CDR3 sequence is CASSSSGDRKYNEQFF. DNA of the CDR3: TGTGCCAGCAGCTCTAGTGGGGACAGAAAGTACAATGAGCAGTTCTTC.

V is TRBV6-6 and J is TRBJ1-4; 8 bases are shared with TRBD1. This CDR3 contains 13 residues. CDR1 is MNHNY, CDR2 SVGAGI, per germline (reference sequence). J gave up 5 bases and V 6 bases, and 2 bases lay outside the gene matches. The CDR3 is CASRGQENEKLFF. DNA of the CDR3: TGTGCCAGCAGGGGACAGGAGAATGAAAAACTGTTTTTT.

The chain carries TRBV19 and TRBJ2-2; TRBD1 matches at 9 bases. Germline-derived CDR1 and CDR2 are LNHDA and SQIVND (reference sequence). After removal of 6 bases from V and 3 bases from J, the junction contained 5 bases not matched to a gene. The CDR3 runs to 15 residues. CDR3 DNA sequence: TGTGCCAGTAGAGGGGACAGGGTATACACCGGGGAGCTGTTTTTT. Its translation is CASRGDRVYTGELFF. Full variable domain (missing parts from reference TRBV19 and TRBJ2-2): DGGITQSPKYLFRKEGQNVTLSCEQNLNHDAMYWYRQDPGQGLRLIYYSQIVNDFQKGDIAEGYSVSREKKESFPLTVTSAQKNPTAFYLCASRGDRVYTGELFFGEGSRLTVL.